This TCR beta chain was found in a study of prognosis after radiotherapy for stage I lung cancer. Germline V gene sequence: CDR1 SGHRS, CDR2 YFSETQ. V lost 1 base, J lost 13 bases, and 12 bases lay in between. The CDR3 contains 13 residues. Two-round multiplex PCR on genomic DNA was the method by which TCR beta CDR3 was amplified. Every TRBV and TRBJ gene had its own specific primer in first-round PCR. TCRdb analysed the multiplex PCR reads with MiXCR anew, one entry per CDR3 protein. The repertoire holds roughly 23,000 distinct CDR3 sequences, with 43% as singletons. The chain links TRBV5-1 to TRBJ1-6, with unresolved D. The sequence derives from a donor over 45 with non-small cell lung cancer. The specimen was PBMCs, collected before or after stereotactic body radiation therapy (not recorded which). The CDR3 here is CASSLTQLSPLHF. As DNA, the CDR3 is TGCGCCAGCAGCTTGACCCAGCTCAGTCCCCTCCACTTT.